Below are 21 T cell receptor beta chains sequenced from a single sample in a study of T cell responses to AZD1222 COVID-19 vaccine (dated by TCRdb to the early 2020s). Taken with the paper, the label for time point translates to: about 28 days (+/-7) after the second vaccine dose. The library came from the immunoSEQ multiplex PCR assay. TCRdb provides this immuneACCESS table in a form limited to in-frame rearrangements. Some clones are lacking; in checked studies, under half of them reflect an unresolved V gene, and why the rest are absent is not known. The sample table records more than 80,000 clones; over 75% of these occur just once. Together, the top ten hold 2.5% of the sample. The source was peripheral blood, collected 28 days after the second AZD1222 dose. These receptors were taken from an adult who received the AZD1222 COVID-19 vaccine.

This chain links TRBV5-1 with TRBJ2-5; perhaps TRBD2 as D (5 bases). CDR3 length equals 14 residues. V lost 3 bases and J 1 base, leaving 10 bases between the germline ends. CDR1 is SGHRS and CDR2 is YFSETQ in the germline V gene. The chain's CDR3 is CASSSGLLQETQYF. The DNA for the CDR3 is TGCGCCAGCAGCTCCGGACTCCTCCAAGAGACCCAGTACTTC.

The rearrangement joins TRBV9 to TRBJ2-2, with D unclear. CDR1 and CDR2 (germline): SGDLS, YYNGEE. Trimming removed 3 bases from V and 5 bases from J, with 17 bases in between. This CDR3 is 16 amino acids long. The CDR3 region is CASSETGGVSTGELFF. DNA of the CDR3: TGTGCCAGCAGCGAAACTGGTGGGGTATCGACCGGGGAGCTGTTTTTT. Looking up the rest from reference TRBV9 and TRBJ2-2 gives the full variable domain: DSGVTQTPKHLITATGQRVTLRCSPRSGDLSVYWYQQSLDQGLQFLIQYYNGEERAKGNILERFSAQQFPDLHSELNLSSLELGDSALYFCASSETGGVSTGELFFGEGSRLTVL.

The chain carries TRBV5-1 and TRBJ1-2, with 7 bases lining up with TRBD1. The CDR3 extends over 15 amino acids. Germline CDR1 and CDR2: SGHRS and YFSETQ. The V and J ends lost 5 bases and 4 bases, in that order; junction bases with no gene match: 11. DNA for the CDR3: TGCGCCAGCAGTCGAAATTCCGGGACAGCCTATGGCTACACCTTC. Its translation: CASSRNSGTAYGYTF.

The rearrangement uses TRBV30 and TRBJ1-6; TRBD1 agrees at 10 bases. CDR3 length: 15 amino acids. Germline CDR1 GTSNPN, CDR2 SVGIG (reference sequence). V lost 0 bases to trimming and J lost 8 bases; unmatched junction nucleotides: 4. In DNA form, the CDR3 reads TGTGCCTGGAGTGTCGGGACAGGGGAACATTCACCCCTCCACTTT. It is translated as CAWSVGTGEHSPLHF.

V gene TRBV6-5 combines with J gene TRBJ1-1; weak D call: TRBD1 (5 bases). This CDR3 is 11 amino acids long. Deletions cut 8 bases from V and 7 bases from J, with 11 bases between. Germline CDR1 is MNHEY and CDR2 is SVGAGI. For the CDR3, the DNA is TGTGCCAGCGCCCTGGGGGGTGAAGCTTTCTTT. This codes for CASALGGEAFF.

This clone was found once. The chain uses TRBV4-2 and TRBJ1-1; TRBD1 might be the D (5 bases). The V end lost 4 bases, the J end lost 4 bases, and 13 bases lay between the germline ends. CDR3 length equals 14 residues. Germline V CDR1 and CDR2: LGHNA, YNFKEQ. CDR3 in amino acids: CASSRGGGGTEAFF. For the CDR3, the DNA is TGTGCCAGCAGCCGTGGGGGGGGAGGCACTGAAGCTTTCTTT.

The table lists this clone with a few counts. The genes are TRBV3-1 (or the pseudogene TRBV3-2) and TRBJ2-3, with 7 positions matching TRBD2. The V gene's germline CDR1 is LGHDT and CDR2 YNNKEL (reference sequence). V was clipped by 0 bases and J by 4 bases; unmatched bases: 10. There are 17 residues in the CDR3. The CDR3 region is CASSQELSLRESDTQYF. The CDR3 DNA reads TGTGCCAGCAGCCAAGAACTGTCTTTGCGGGAGTCAGATACGCAGTATTTT.

The chain combines TRBV14 with TRBJ2-3; D uncertain. V shed 4 bases and J shed 6 bases, with 11 bases lying between them. The CDR3 extends over 13 amino acids. Germline V gene data show CDR1 as SGHDN and CDR2 as FVKESK. CDR3 sequence (DNA): TGTGCCAGCAGCCTACTTGACTCTGATACGCAGTATTTT. It yields the protein CASSLLDSDTQYF.

V is TRBV2 and J is TRBJ1-1; tentatively, D is TRBD1 (5 bases). Germline values: CDR1 SNHLY, CDR2 FYNNEI. The CDR3 sequence is 14 residues long. Between the trimmed V and J ends, which lost 2 bases and 1 base, there was a span of 8 bases. The CDR3 region has the DNA TGTGCCAGCAGTGAATTGGGGGGGAACACTGAAGCTTTCTTT. As protein: CASSELGGNTEAFF.

This clone was seen only once. The genes are TRBV5-1 and TRBJ1-6; D is undetermined. Trimming shortened V by 1 base and J by 8 bases, and 4 bases separated the two germline ends. Germline values: CDR1 SGHRS, CDR2 YFSETQ. This CDR3 has 12 amino acids. The CDR3 sequence: CASSLPDSPLHF. The CDR3 DNA reads TGCGCCAGCAGCTTGCCGGATTCACCCCTCCACTTT.

V and J are TRBV6-6 and TRBJ2-5, with 11 positions matching TRBD2. The trim removed 2 bases at V and 5 bases at J, leaving 4 bases unmatched. The V gene's germline CDR1 is MNHNY and CDR2 SVGAGI (reference sequence). This CDR3 contains 15 residues. The CDR3 DNA follows: TGTGCCAGCAGTTACCAGGGACTAGCGGCGGAGACCCAGTACTTC. Translating gives CASSYQGLAAETQYF.

This clone has just one count. This chain joins TRBV7-8 and TRBJ1-5, with unresolved D. The V and J ends lost 0 bases and 0 bases respectively, with 12 bases between them. CDR3 length: 17 amino acids. The germline V gene encodes CDR1 SGHVS and CDR2 FQNEAQ. The CDR3 coding sequence is TGTGCCAGCAGCTTAGCGCTGGGAACATATAGCAATCAGCCCCAGCATTTT. Translated: CASSLALGTYSNQPQHF.

The chain combines TRBV5-6 with TRBJ2-3; TRBD2 matches at 7 bases. The CDR3 extends over 19 amino acids. The junction had 15 bases not matched to a gene; V was cut back by 0 bases and J by 2 bases. Germline CDR1 reads SGHDT; CDR2 reads YYEEEE. CDR3 in DNA: TGTGCCAGCAGCTTGGTGGGCCTAGCGGACCACCATTTCACAGATACGCAGTATTTT. Protein product: CASSLVGLADHHFTDTQYF.

In this sample, this clone turned up once. This sequence joins TRBV9 and TRBJ2-7, with a weak D call TRBD2 (5 bases). The ends were cut back, 0 bases at V and 6 bases at J, with 16 bases in the middle. Germline V gives CDR1 SGDLS, CDR2 YYNGEE. The CDR3 is 15 residues long. The CDR3 region has the DNA TGTGCCAGCAGCGTAGGTTGGGCAGGTCGGGGCGAGCAGTACTTC. It encodes CASSVGWAGRGEQYF.

The chain carries TRBV18 and TRBJ1-4; D perhaps matches TRBD1 (5 bases). Germline CDR1 reads KGHSH; CDR2 reads LQKENI. CDR3 length: 14 residues. The V gene lost 0 bases and the J gene lost 5 bases, with 7 bases spanning the gap. CDR3 loop: CASSPPGDNEKLFF. CDR3 nucleotides: TGTGCCAGCTCACCACCAGGGGACAATGAAAAACTGTTTTTT.

The chain carries TRBV30 and TRBJ1-1; D not resolved. V lost 3 bases and J 5 bases, leaving 10 bases between the germline ends. CDR3 length: 12 amino acids. Germline V CDR1 and CDR2: GTSNPN, SVGIG (reference sequence). CDR3 sequence: CAWRRQWTEAFF. In DNA, the CDR3 is TGTGCCTGGAGGAGGCAGTGGACTGAAGCTTTCTTT.

V gene TRBV12-5 combines with J gene TRBJ1-6; TRBD1 aligns across 10 bases. CDR3 length: 18 residues. Germline CDR1 reads LGHNT; CDR2 reads FRNRAP. V trimming: 0 bases; J trimming: 8 bases; junction bases outside the gene matches: 10. The CDR3 sequence is CASGLVSRGTGADSPLHF. CDR3 nucleotides: TGTGCTAGTGGTTTGGTAAGCCGGGGGACAGGGGCGGATTCACCCCTCCACTTT.

V usage is TRBV5-4 and J usage is TRBJ2-7; 13 bases match TRBD2. CDR1 and CDR2 from the germline V gene are SGHNT and YYREEE (reference sequence). V gave up 3 bases and J gave up 5 bases; unmatched junction bases: 8. The CDR3 consists of 16 residues. The CDR3 region has the DNA TGTGCCAGCAGCTCCGCGACTAGCGGGAGGTCGGACGAGCAGTACTTC. Protein sequence: CASSSATSGRSDEQYF. The full variable domain, rest sourced from reference TRBV5-4 and TRBJ2-7, is ETGVTQSPTHLIKTRGQQVTLRCSSQSGHNTVSWYQQALGQGPQFIFQYYREEENGRGNFPPRFSGLQFPNYSSELNVNALELDDSALYLCASSSATSGRSDEQYFGPGTRLTVT.

The chain carries TRBV5-6 and TRBJ1-4; D remains ambiguous. The CDR3 covers 15 residues. Germline V lookup: CDR1 SGHDT, CDR2 YYEEEE. V was trimmed by 4 bases and J by 3 bases, leaving 13 bases between them. The CDR3 DNA reads TGTGCCAGCAGCCTTCCGTATTCAGCTAATGAAAAACTGTTTTTT. Its translation: CASSLPYSANEKLFF. The full variable domain, with the rest looked up from reference TRBV5-6 and TRBJ1-4, is DAGVTQSPTHLIKTRGQQVTLRCSPKSGHDTVSWYQQALGQGPQFIFQYYEEEERQRGNFPDRFSGHQFPNYSSELNVNALLLGDSALYLCASSLPYSANEKLFFGSGTQLSVL.

The V call is TRBV5-6, the J call TRBJ2-7; the match to TRBD1 covers 7 bases. V dropped 0 bases and J dropped 4; count of bases not matched to a gene: 10. Germline V gives CDR1 SGHDT, CDR2 YYEEEE. The CDR3 extends over 16 amino acids. The CDR3 nucleotides are TGTGCCAGCAGCTTGGGACAGGGCCACCGGTTATACGAGCAGTACTTC. Translated, it gives CASSLGQGHRLYEQYF.

This rearrangement joins TRBV3-1 (or the pseudogene TRBV3-2) to TRBJ1-1; 7 bases agree with TRBD1. The CDR3 extends over 16 amino acids. Germline lookup yields CDR1 LGHDT and CDR2 YNNKEL (reference sequence). Trimming removed 3 bases from V and 5 bases from J; junction bases left unmatched: 12. In nucleotides, the CDR3 is TGTGCCAGCAGCCATCGACAGGGTGGGGGGTGGACTGAAGCTTTCTTT. This codes for CASSHRQGGGWTEAFF.